This TCR beta chain appears in the sequencing data of a study of T cell repertoires in cytomegalovirus infection. For the study at large: CMV infection together with matching HLA type was indicated by public TCR beta signatures.

The germline CDR1 and CDR2 sequences are SGHAT and FQNNGV. The CDR3 spans 15 residues. J gave up 3 bases and V 5 bases, and 7 bases lay outside the gene matches. Findings and caveats of the study: Summed frequency of shared TCR beta families picked out CMV carriers who also had the relevant HLA. The study found HLA-C-restricted CMV-specific TCR beta clonotypes dominating the ex vivo response.

This clonotype occurred many times. The antigen is not known. TCRdb analysed the reads with MiXCR anew, one entry per CDR3 protein. The data contain fewer than 200,000 distinct CDR3 sequences, 8% to 10% of them singletons. Sequencing input: PBMCs. The receptor was derived from a human donor in good health (CMV status not recorded). Some clones in this sample may be carry-over from other donors' samples. The genes are TRBV11-2 and TRBJ2-7, with 10 bases lining up with TRBD2. The CDR3 nucleotides read TGTGCCAGCAGCCCACATACTAGCGGGGACTACGAGCAGTACTTC. This encodes CASSPHTSGDYEQYF.